The 9 T cell receptor beta chains presented below share a single source sample, sequenced in a study of cytomegalovirus exposure and HLA in healthy donors. Amplification used 60 Vbeta primers and 13 Jbeta primers. The data were produced by immunoSEQ multiplex PCR, yet TCRdb's version contains in-frame clones alone and is incomplete. The sample holds approximately 210,000 clones; around 87% are singletons and the top ten take roughly 1.3%. Material for sequencing was PBMCs. The source is a man aged 30 to 39 in good health and CMV-seronegative.

This chain connects TRBV28 to TRBJ2-4, with D maybe TRBD1 (5 bases). CDR3 size: 14 residues. Per germline, CDR1 MDHEN and CDR2 SYDVKM. Trimming took off 6 bases at V and 6 bases at J, with 15 bases between the two ends. Written as DNA, the CDR3 is TGTGCCAGCAGGCCCCAGGGCTGGGGAAACATTCAGTACTTC. It codes for CASRPQGWGNIQYF.

The chain combines TRBV5-1 with TRBJ2-5; D is possibly TRBD2 (5 bases). The J call may be mistaken, given a closer DNA end match to TRBJ2-7. This CDR3 region has 13 residues. Germline V gene data show CDR1 as SGHRS and CDR2 as YFSETQ. The CDR3 DNA sequence: TGCGCCAGCAGCTTTAGCGTCGGCTACGAGCAGTACTTC. Residues: CASSFSVGYEQYF.

This clone was seen a handful of times. The chain has TRBV4-2 and TRBJ2-3; weak D call: TRBD2 (5 bases). Germline CDR1 LGHNA, CDR2 YNFKEQ. This CDR3 contains 14 residues. V lost 1 base to trimming and J lost 4 bases, with 9 bases between them. CDR3 protein: CASSQVSSPDTQYF. The CDR3, as DNA: TGTGCCAGCAGCCAAGTGTCTAGCCCAGATACGCAGTATTTT.

V usage is TRBV7-8 and J usage is TRBJ2-7; 8 bases align to TRBD1. The CDR3 sequence is 17 residues long. CDR1 is SGHVS, CDR2 FQNEAQ, per germline. J lost 7 bases, V lost 4 bases, and 18 bases had no gene match. The CDR3 nucleotides read TGTGCCAGCAGCTCCAAAATAGCCAGACAGGGGAGTAAAGAGCAGTACTTC. Residues: CASSSKIARQGSKEQYF.

The CDR3 bases are TGTGCCTGGGAAGACCTCAGGGGCTTAGTAAGCGAGCAGTACTTC. Amino acid sequence: CAWEDLRGLVSEQYF. The chain employs TRBV30 and TRBJ2-7; possible D gene TRBD1, 6 bases. The CDR3 contains 15 residues. V was shortened by 5 bases and J by 6 bases, with 23 bases between the two germline ends. Germline lookup yields CDR1 GTSNPN and CDR2 SVGIG (reference sequence).

This CDR3 is CASSQDPMLYTEAFF. The CDR3, as DNA: TGTGCCAGCAGCCAAGATCCAATGCTATACACTGAAGCTTTCTTT. The V and J genes are TRBV14 and TRBJ1-1; no clear D gene. In germline, CDR1 is SGHDN, CDR2 FVKESK. The CDR3 sequence is 15 residues long. V lost 0 bases to trimming and J lost 3 bases, with 11 bases between them. The whole variable domain, remainder taken from reference TRBV14 and TRBJ1-1, is EAGVTQFPSHSVIEKGQTVTLRCDPISGHDNLYWYRRVMGKEIKFLLHFVKESKQDESGMPNNRFLAERTGGTYSTLKVQPAELEDSGVYFCASSQDPMLYTEAFFGQGTRLTVV.

V gene TRBV19 combines with J gene TRBJ2-1; TRBD2 is a possible D gene (6 bases). The CDR3 totals 14 residues. Germline V gene data show CDR1 as LNHDA and CDR2 as SQIVND (reference sequence). V was clipped by 4 bases and J by 1 base, with 8 bases between them. The CDR3 here is CASSSGESYNEQFF. The CDR3 nucleotides read TGTGCCAGTAGTAGCGGGGAGTCCTACAATGAGCAGTTCTTC. The complete variable domain, with remaining parts taken from reference TRBV19 and TRBJ2-1, reads DGGITQSPKYLFRKEGQNVTLSCEQNLNHDAMYWYRQDPGQGLRLIYYSQIVNDFQKGDIAEGYSVSREKKESFPLTVTSAQKNPTAFYLCASSSGESYNEQFFGPGTRLTVL.

This clone was detected a few times. The chain's CDR3 is CASSFGTGSSYEQYF. The CDR3 nucleotides are TGCGCCAGCAGCTTCGGGACAGGGAGCTCCTACGAGCAGTACTTC. The V call is TRBV5-1, the J call TRBJ2-7, with 9 bases aligning to TRBD1. Germline V lookup: CDR1 SGHRS, CDR2 YFSETQ. Trimming removed 2 bases from V and 0 bases from J; junction bases left unmatched: 3. The CDR3 has 15 amino acids. Based on the CDR3 plus reference TRBV5-1 and TRBJ2-7, the full variable domain is KAGVTQTPRYLIKTRGQQVTLSCSPISGHRSVSWYQQTPGQGLQFLFEYFSETQRNKGNFPGRFSGRQFSNSRSEMNVSTLELGDSALYLCASSFGTGSSYEQYFGPGTRLTVT.

Regarding this clone: Other DNA sequences in this sample translate to the same CDR3. The CDR3 region has the DNA TGTGCCAGCAGCTTAGGGGACTCGTACGAGCAGTACTTC. This encodes CASSLGDSYEQYF. This chain connects TRBV7-9 to TRBJ2-7; tentative D call: TRBD2 (6 bases). This CDR3 is 13 amino acids long. The germline gives CDR1 SEHNR, CDR2 FQNEAQ (reference sequence). The V end lost 1 base, the J end lost 4 bases, and 8 bases lay between the germline ends.